This is a list of T cell receptor beta chains from one sample in a study of blood T cell repertoires in COVID-19. Clones were read by immunoSEQ multiplex PCR, and TCRdb kept only the in-frame ones, dropping some. Of roughly 350,000 clones in the sample, around 87% were seen once. The sequenced sample was peripheral blood. These receptors were collected from a woman aged 30 to 39 with COVID-19, enrolled during active disease. The CDR3 runs from the conserved cysteine through the conserved F or W. Fields, in order: D gene, CDR3 length, clone size, V gene, J gene, CDR3 protein, CDR3 DNA. D genes are given only for firm matches. Clone size appears in some rows only: once, few, many, or a class for an expanded clone.

D gene: TRBD1
CDR3 length: 13
clone size: .
V gene: TRBV3-1/TRBV3-2
J gene: TRBJ2-2
CDR3 protein: CASSTGDTGELFF
CDR3 DNA: TGTGCCAGCAGCACAGGGGACACCGGGGAGCTGTTTTTT

D gene: .
CDR3 length: 15
clone size: few
V gene: TRBV2
J gene: TRBJ1-1
CDR3 protein: CASRDRQVKNTEAFF
CDR3 DNA: TGTGCCAGCAGAGACCGACAGGTCAAGAACACTGAAGCTTTCTTT

D gene: TRBD2
CDR3 length: 13
clone size: .
V gene: TRBV10-2
J gene: TRBJ2-1
CDR3 protein: CASASGHYNEQFF
CDR3 DNA: TGCGCCAGTGCTAGCGGACACTACAATGAGCAGTTCTTC

D gene: TRBD2
CDR3 length: 16
clone size: .
V gene: TRBV24-1
J gene: TRBJ2-1
CDR3 protein: CATSDPSGRSYNEQFF
CDR3 DNA: TGTGCCACCAGTGACCCAAGCGGGAGATCCTACAATGAGCAGTTCTTC

D gene: .
CDR3 length: 12
clone size: .
V gene: TRBV11-3
J gene: TRBJ2-1
CDR3 protein: CASSFFRGEQFF
CDR3 DNA: TGTGCCAGCAGCTTTTTTCGCGGGGAGCAGTTCTTC

D gene: TRBD1
CDR3 length: 16
clone size: .
V gene: TRBV4-2
J gene: TRBJ2-1
CDR3 protein: CASSEQGGGTYNEQFF
CDR3 DNA: TGTGCCAGCAGCGAACAGGGGGGCGGCACCTACAATGAGCAGTTCTTC

D gene: TRBD1
CDR3 length: 13
clone size: .
V gene: TRBV5-1
J gene: TRBJ1-2
CDR3 protein: CASSRDRAYGYTF
CDR3 DNA: TGCGCCAGCAGTCGCGACAGGGCGTACGGCTACACCTTC

D gene: .
CDR3 length: 14
clone size: .
V gene: TRBV4-3
J gene: TRBJ2-1
CDR3 protein: CASSHGTGYNEQFF
CDR3 DNA: TGCGCCAGCAGCCACGGGACTGGATACAATGAGCAGTTCTTC

D gene: .
CDR3 length: 16
clone size: .
V gene: TRBV5-8
J gene: TRBJ2-7
CDR3 protein: CASSLFFGVQDYEQYF
CDR3 DNA: TGTGCCAGCAGCTTGTTTTTCGGGGTCCAGGACTACGAGCAGTACTTC

D gene: .
CDR3 length: 13
clone size: .
V gene: TRBV3-1/TRBV3-2
J gene: TRBJ1-6
CDR3 protein: CASSPSQVSPLHF
CDR3 DNA: TGTGCCAGCAGCCCCTCCCAGGTTTCACCCCTCCACTTT

D gene: .
CDR3 length: 15
clone size: .
V gene: TRBV21-1
J gene: TRBJ1-2
CDR3 protein: CASSNRGWRNYGYTF
CDR3 DNA: TGTGCCAGCAGCAACAGGGGCTGGCGAAACTATGGCTACACCTTC

D gene: TRBD2
CDR3 length: 16
clone size: .
V gene: TRBV3-1/TRBV3-2
J gene: TRBJ2-1
CDR3 protein: CASSQDSGGHFNEQFF
CDR3 DNA: TGTGCCAGCAGCCAAGATAGCGGGGGCCATTTCAATGAGCAGTTCTTC

D gene: TRBD1
CDR3 length: 16
clone size: few
V gene: TRBV4-2
J gene: TRBJ1-1
CDR3 protein: CASSRRTGGLEGEAFF
CDR3 DNA: TGTGCCAGCAGCCGACGGACAGGGGGGCTGGAAGGTGAAGCTTTCTTT

D gene: TRBD2
CDR3 length: 16
clone size: .
V gene: TRBV4-2
J gene: TRBJ2-7
CDR3 protein: CASSQARLAENYEQYF
CDR3 DNA: TGTGCCAGCAGCCAAGCGCGACTAGCGGAAAACTACGAGCAGTACTTC

D gene: TRBD1
CDR3 length: 14
clone size: .
V gene: TRBV11-2
J gene: TRBJ2-7
CDR3 protein: CASSRGTGGSEQYF
CDR3 DNA: TGTGCCAGCAGCCGCGGGACAGGGGGATCCGAGCAGTACTTC

D gene: TRBD1
CDR3 length: 15
clone size: .
V gene: TRBV28
J gene: TRBJ1-2
CDR3 protein: CASSLYIDRGYGYTF
CDR3 DNA: TGTGCCAGCAGTTTATATATTGACAGGGGCTATGGCTACACCTTC

D gene: TRBD2
CDR3 length: 16
clone size: .
V gene: TRBV28
J gene: TRBJ2-7
CDR3 protein: CASSLALAGVGGEQYF
CDR3 DNA: TGTGCCAGCAGTTTGGCCCTAGCGGGAGTGGGAGGCGAGCAGTACTTC

D gene: TRBD1
CDR3 length: 14
clone size: .
V gene: TRBV27
J gene: TRBJ1-1
CDR3 protein: CASSFHRGNTEAFF
CDR3 DNA: TGTGCCAGCAGCTTCCACAGGGGGAACACTGAAGCTTTCTTT

D gene: .
CDR3 length: 15
clone size: .
V gene: TRBV19
J gene: TRBJ2-5
CDR3 protein: CASSSGLAAGETQYF
CDR3 DNA: TGTGCCAGTTCTTCCGGATTAGCCGCCGGTGAGACCCAGTACTTC

D gene: TRBD2
CDR3 length: 16
clone size: .
V gene: TRBV30
J gene: TRBJ2-7
CDR3 protein: CAWIEGLAGVGDEQYF
CDR3 DNA: TGTGCCTGGATCGAGGGACTAGCGGGAGTAGGGGACGAGCAGTACTTC

D gene: .
CDR3 length: 12
clone size: .
V gene: TRBV29-1
J gene: TRBJ1-3
CDR3 protein: CSGGDWDTSIYF
CDR3 DNA: TGCAGCGGGGGGGACTGGGATACCTCCATATATTTT

D gene: .
CDR3 length: 15
clone size: .
V gene: TRBV7-2
J gene: TRBJ1-1
CDR3 protein: CASSFNSGQGTEAFF
CDR3 DNA: TGTGCCAGCAGCTTTAATTCAGGGCAGGGAACTGAAGCTTTCTTT

D gene: TRBD1
CDR3 length: 13
clone size: .
V gene: TRBV29-1
J gene: TRBJ2-5
CDR3 protein: CSAHGTGGETQYF
CDR3 DNA: TGCAGCGCTCACGGGACAGGGGGCGAGACCCAGTACTTC

D gene: TRBD1
CDR3 length: 15
clone size: .
V gene: TRBV5-5
J gene: TRBJ2-5
CDR3 protein: CASSFRTGFRETQYF
CDR3 DNA: TGTGCCAGCAGCTTTCGGACAGGGTTCCGAGAGACCCAGTACTTC

D gene: TRBD1
CDR3 length: 17
clone size: once
V gene: TRBV6-2/TRBV6-3
J gene: TRBJ1-5
CDR3 protein: CASSARTGGLSNQPQHF
CDR3 DNA: TGTGCCAGCAGTGCCCGGACAGGGGGTCTAAGCAATCAGCCCCAGCATTTT

D gene: .
CDR3 length: 11
clone size: .
V gene: TRBV7-9
J gene: TRBJ2-2
CDR3 protein: CASGGTGELFF
CDR3 DNA: TGTGCCAGCGGGGGGACCGGGGAGCTGTTTTTT

D gene: .
CDR3 length: 13
clone size: .
V gene: TRBV6-2/TRBV6-3
J gene: TRBJ2-7
CDR3 protein: CASSYSSLYEQYF
CDR3 DNA: TGTGCCAGCAGTTATTCCAGTCTCTACGAGCAGTACTTC

D gene: .
CDR3 length: 13
clone size: few
V gene: TRBV28
J gene: TRBJ2-3
CDR3 protein: CASSPRWPDTQYF
CDR3 DNA: TGTGCCAGCAGTCCAAGATGGCCAGATACGCAGTATTTT

D gene: .
CDR3 length: 12
clone size: .
V gene: TRBV15
J gene: TRBJ1-2
CDR3 protein: CATSSGSAGYTF
CDR3 DNA: TGTGCCACCAGCTCAGGTTCCGCTGGCTACACCTTC

D gene: .
CDR3 length: 14
clone size: .
V gene: TRBV18
J gene: TRBJ2-1
CDR3 protein: CASSPLTVNNEQFF
CDR3 DNA: TGTGCCAGCTCACCACTAACAGTTAACAATGAGCAGTTCTTC

D gene: .
CDR3 length: 13
clone size: .
V gene: TRBV9
J gene: TRBJ2-7
CDR3 protein: CASSDGHSYEQYF
CDR3 DNA: TGTGCCAGCAGCGACGGACACAGCTACGAGCAGTACTTC

D gene: TRBD2
CDR3 length: 18
clone size: .
V gene: TRBV2
J gene: TRBJ2-3
CDR3 protein: CASSGLFGLAGSTDTQYF
CDR3 DNA: TGTGCCAGCAGTGGGTTATTCGGACTAGCGGGTAGCACAGATACGCAGTATTTT

D gene: TRBD2
CDR3 length: 15
clone size: .
V gene: TRBV7-9
J gene: TRBJ2-7
CDR3 protein: CASSSSGYVSYEQYF
CDR3 DNA: TGTGCCAGCAGCTCTAGCGGATACGTCTCCTACGAGCAGTACTTC

D gene: TRBD1
CDR3 length: 15
clone size: .
V gene: TRBV24-1
J gene: TRBJ2-7
CDR3 protein: CATSPTGGSTYEQYF
CDR3 DNA: TGTGCCACCAGTCCCACAGGGGGTTCCACCTACGAGCAGTACTTC

D gene: TRBD1
CDR3 length: 16
clone size: .
V gene: TRBV7-9
J gene: TRBJ2-5
CDR3 protein: CASSPPTGGDTGTQYF
CDR3 DNA: TGTGCCAGCAGCCCCCCGACAGGGGGTGACACAGGGACCCAGTACTTC

D gene: .
CDR3 length: 13
clone size: .
V gene: TRBV29-1
J gene: TRBJ2-3
CDR3 protein: CSVEKGRTDTQYF
CDR3 DNA: TGCAGCGTTGAAAAGGGGCGCACAGATACGCAGTATTTT

D gene: .
CDR3 length: 16
clone size: .
V gene: TRBV7-8
J gene: TRBJ2-3
CDR3 protein: CASSFGGQTFTDTQYF
CDR3 DNA: TGTGCCAGCAGCTTCGGGGGGCAGACCTTCACAGATACGCAGTATTTT

D gene: TRBD1
CDR3 length: 14
clone size: .
V gene: TRBV10-3
J gene: TRBJ2-1
CDR3 protein: CAISAGQGYNEQFF
CDR3 DNA: TGTGCCATCAGTGCGGGACAGGGGTACAATGAGCAGTTCTTC

D gene: .
CDR3 length: 10
clone size: .
V gene: TRBV18
J gene: TRBJ2-5
CDR3 protein: CASSAETQYF
CDR3 DNA: TGTGCCAGCTCAGCGGAGACCCAGTACTTC

D gene: TRBD2
CDR3 length: 17
clone size: few
V gene: TRBV5-5
J gene: TRBJ2-3
CDR3 protein: CASSFFLTGGLADTQYF
CDR3 DNA: TGTGCCAGCAGCTTTTTCTTAACAGGGGGACTAGCGGATACGCAGTATTTT

D gene: .
CDR3 length: 12
clone size: few
V gene: TRBV3-1/TRBV3-2
J gene: TRBJ2-7
CDR3 protein: CASSQDRYEQYF
CDR3 DNA: TGTGCCAGCAGCCAAGATCGCTACGAGCAGTACTTC

D gene: TRBD2
CDR3 length: 15
clone size: .
V gene: TRBV6-5
J gene: TRBJ2-1
CDR3 protein: CASSYGGRPGNEQFF
CDR3 DNA: TGTGCCAGCAGTTACGGCGGGAGGCCGGGGAATGAGCAGTTCTTC

D gene: TRBD2
CDR3 length: 16
clone size: .
V gene: TRBV6-6
J gene: TRBJ2-1
CDR3 protein: CASSSGLAGAPGEQFF
CDR3 DNA: TGTGCCAGCAGTTCCGGACTAGCGGGAGCTCCGGGGGAGCAGTTCTTC

D gene: .
CDR3 length: 14
clone size: few
V gene: TRBV4-2
J gene: TRBJ2-2
CDR3 protein: CASSQEREPGELFF
CDR3 DNA: TGTGCCAGCAGCCAAGAACGGGAGCCCGGGGAGCTGTTTTTT

D gene: TRBD1
CDR3 length: 14
clone size: few
V gene: TRBV19
J gene: TRBJ2-3
CDR3 protein: CASSSQGDTDTQYF
CDR3 DNA: TGTGCCAGTAGCTCCCAGGGGGACACAGATACGCAGTATTTT

D gene: TRBD2
CDR3 length: 12
clone size: .
V gene: TRBV2
J gene: TRBJ2-3
CDR3 protein: CASSGLVDTQYF
CDR3 DNA: TGTGCCAGCAGCGGACTAGTAGATACGCAGTATTTT

D gene: .
CDR3 length: 15
clone size: .
V gene: TRBV9
J gene: TRBJ1-5
CDR3 protein: CASSATAGGNQPQHF
CDR3 DNA: TGTGCCAGCAGCGCGACAGCTGGGGGCAATCAGCCCCAGCATTTT

D gene: TRBD2
CDR3 length: 15
clone size: .
V gene: TRBV3-1/TRBV3-2
J gene: TRBJ2-1
CDR3 protein: CASSQGLAGQGEQFF
CDR3 DNA: TGTGCCAGCAGCCAGGGACTAGCGGGACAGGGTGAGCAGTTCTTC

D gene: TRBD2
CDR3 length: 17
clone size: .
V gene: TRBV9
J gene: TRBJ2-1
CDR3 protein: CASSEGLAGPLYNEQFF
CDR3 DNA: TGTGCCAGCAGCGAGGGACTAGCGGGACCTCTTTACAATGAGCAGTTCTTC

D gene: TRBD1
CDR3 length: 15
clone size: .
V gene: TRBV7-8
J gene: TRBJ1-2
CDR3 protein: CASSLSGTGAYGYTF
CDR3 DNA: TGTGCCAGCAGCTTAAGCGGGACAGGTGCCTATGGCTACACCTTC

D gene: .
CDR3 length: 19
clone size: .
V gene: TRBV7-9
J gene: TRBJ2-1
CDR3 protein: CASSPSVAASAIRLNEQFF
CDR3 DNA: TGTGCCAGCAGCCCATCTGTAGCGGCTAGCGCGATTAGACTCAATGAGCAGTTCTTC